Listed below are T cell receptor beta chains from one sample, sequenced in a study of blood T cell repertoires in COVID-19. Using immunoSEQ multiplex PCR, the repertoire was profiled, and TCRdb retains in-frame clones only, with some absent. The sample includes about 140,000 clones, under 90% seen only once; the top ten take 1.5% to 2%. Sequencing was carried out using PBMCs or T cells enriched from blood (not recorded which). Receptor source: a woman younger than 35 who had been exposed to COVID-19. Each CDR3 is given with its conserved first and last residue. D genes are given only for firm matches. The listing skips clone size in some rows; elsewhere it reads once, few, many or a size class.

>TRBV3-1/TRBV3-2|.|.|14|TRBJ1-5
CASSQQGGNQPQHF
TGTGCCAGCAGCCAACAGGGCGGCAATCAGCCCCAGCATTTT
>TRBV4-3|once|TRBD1|14|TRBJ1-6
CASSLGQGYSPLHF
TGCGCCAGCAGCCTGGGACAGGGATATTCACCCCTCCACTTT
>TRBV5-1|once|TRBD1|17|TRBJ1-2
CASSPGWGDRANYGYTF
TGCGCCAGCAGCCCGGGTTGGGGAGACAGGGCTAACTATGGCTACACCTTC
>TRBV6-5|.|.|15|TRBJ1-5
CASSTAQDRNQPQHF
TGTGCCAGCAGTACCGCTCAGGACAGAAATCAGCCCCAGCATTTT
>TRBV4-1|.|TRBD2|15|TRBJ2-7
CASSQRTSGAYEQYF
TGCGCCAGCAGCCAAAGGACTAGCGGGGCATACGAGCAGTACTTC
>TRBV25-1|once|.|15|TRBJ2-3
CASSGLLARSDTQYF
TGTGCCAGCAGTGGACTTTTGGCGAGATCGGATACGCAGTATTTT
>TRBV5-4|.|TRBD1|16|TRBJ2-7
CASSLLITGTGDEQYF
TGTGCCAGCAGCTTGTTAATAACCGGGACAGGGGACGAGCAGTACTTC
>TRBV6-5|.|.|13|TRBJ1-2
CASSSGTNYGYTF
TGTGCCAGCAGCTCCGGGACAAACTATGGCTACACCTTC
>TRBV27|.|.|14|TRBJ2-7
CASSLIQVPYEQYF
TGTGCCAGCAGTTTAATTCAGGTCCCCTACGAGCAGTACTTC
>TRBV4-1|.|TRBD2|18|TRBJ2-4
CASSKGLAGELAKNIQYF
TGCGCCAGCAGCAAGGGACTAGCGGGAGAGCTAGCCAAAAACATTCAGTACTTC
>TRBV2|.|TRBD1|15|TRBJ1-2
CASGSDWTGLGGYTF
TGTGCCAGCGGATCAGACTGGACAGGGCTCGGTGGCTACACCTTC
>TRBV6-6|.|.|15|TRBJ2-1
CASSYSATGYNEQFF
TGTGCCAGCAGTTACTCGGCCACAGGATACAATGAGCAGTTCTTC
>TRBV19|.|.|14|TRBJ2-1
CASSIRAGSNEQFF
TGTGCCAGTAGTATACGGGCAGGGTCGAATGAGCAGTTCTTC
>TRBV2|.|.|17|TRBJ2-5
CASSERLGGPGSETQYF
TGTGCCAGCAGTGAGAGGTTAGGGGGTCCTGGATCAGAGACCCAGTACTTC
>TRBV3-1/TRBV3-2|.|TRBD1|13|TRBJ1-1
CASSLQGDTEAFF
TGTGCCAGCAGCCTACAGGGGGACACTGAAGCTTTCTTT
>TRBV19|.|.|14|TRBJ1-4
CASSIELINEKLFF
TGTGCCAGTAGTATCGAACTGATTAATGAAAAACTGTTTTTT
>TRBV5-1|.|TRBD1|15|TRBJ1-6
CASSQWTGDNSPLHF
TGCGCCAGCAGCCAATGGACAGGGGACAATTCACCCCTCCACTTT
>TRBV7-6|.|.|17|TRBJ2-3
CASRQQWGGLSTDTQYF
TGTGCCAGCAGACAACAATGGGGGGGCTTAAGCACAGATACGCAGTATTTT
>TRBV18|.|.|14|TRBJ1-3
CASSLDSDGNTIYF
TGTGCCAGCTCACTGGACAGCGATGGAAACACCATATATTTT
>TRBV6-5|.|.|15|TRBJ2-7
CASRPRYHTDYEQYF
TGTGCCAGCAGACCACGATATCACACAGACTACGAGCAGTACTTC
>TRBV6-6|once|.|14|TRBJ1-5
CASSQDMGRQPQHF
TGTGCCAGCAGTCAGGATATGGGCCGACAGCCCCAGCATTTT
>TRBV14|.|.|20|TRBJ2-1
CASSQGGFVAGSSSYNEQFF
TGTGCCAGCAGCCAAGGGGGGTTTGTTGCGGGGAGTAGCTCCTACAATGAGCAGTTCTTC
>TRBV5-1|.|.|16|TRBJ2-1
CASSLGIQRMGNEQFF
TGCGCCAGCAGCTTGGGGATACAGCGGATGGGTAATGAGCAGTTCTTC
>TRBV2|.|TRBD2|15|TRBJ2-7
CASQSTTSGSYEQYF
TGTGCCAGCCAATCAACGACTAGCGGGAGCTACGAGCAGTACTTC
>TRBV5-1|.|TRBD1|14|TRBJ1-1
CASSFGQGGTEAFF
TGCGCCAGCAGCTTCGGACAGGGAGGGACTGAAGCTTTCTTT